The source of this T cell receptor beta chain is a study of PD-L1 blockade in urothelial cancer (dated by TCRdb to 2016 to 2017). Turning to the overall study: Every patient began therapy around 2014 and was given atezolizumab 1,200 mg intravenously every 3 weeks. About 90% of the roughly 29 patients were males with bladder-origin urothelial cancer, and about 65% of the roughly 30 reported a prior smoking history. Patients had an ECOG performance status of 0 or 1 and had received between 0 and 3 prior chemotherapy regimens. Blood samples were analyzed at two time points: 3 weeks after treatment start (second dose) and 6 weeks after treatment start. Blood samples gave median yields of about 150,000 T cells and around 88,000 unique TCRs, along with a median clonality of around 0.075. An exploratory multi-omic analysis was conducted of the somatic, immune and clinical correlates of response to PD-L1 blockade with atezolizumab in urothelial cancer. Pretreatment tumor samples, along with matched peripheral blood collected serially before and after atezolizumab treatment, underwent TCR sequencing. Durable clinical benefit meant progression-free survival longer than 6 months, and TCR features were also tested against progression-free and overall survival. In the same patients, pretreatment tumors underwent whole exome sequencing and RNA sequencing in addition to TCR sequencing. Nine patients achieved durable clinical benefit and approximately 20 did not. Pretreatment blood TCR-seq was available for 30 or so patients, at least one posttreatment blood collection was obtained for 25 or so patients, and tumor TCR-seq was available for 25 or so patients. The research as a whole found: Greater expansion of tumor-associated TCR clones in peripheral blood 3 weeks after the start of treatment was observed in patients with durable benefit (n of about 20, p = 0.022). Small sample size (n ≈ 30) and many exploratory analyses mean the results are intended to be hypothesis-generating. A pretreatment peripheral blood TCR clonality below the median was linked to improved progression-free and overall survival.

The time point tag for this specimen amounts to: pretreatment peripheral blood. The cohort comprised more than 25 patients with locally advanced or metastatic urothelial carcinoma treated at Memorial Sloan Kettering on a trial protocol. Peripheral blood mononuclear cells were collected pretreatment and during treatment, with between 1 and 8 total time points obtained per patient. The Qiagen DNeasy Blood extraction kit was used to purify genomic DNA from total PBMCs and from tumor samples. PBMCs were collected pretreatment and during treatment, and were isolated and stored as previously described. Inclusive of the bounding cysteine and phenylalanine, the CDR3 is 13 residues long. Left in the record is the CDR3 DNA by itself, 39 bases read in frame from the first base. The CDR1 and CDR2 encoded by the germline V gene are SQVTM and ANQGSEA. V loses 6 bases at its end and J loses 1 base; junction bases beyond the gene matches: 3.

A word on this clone: Its antigen target is currently unknown. Base qualities are not provided; no much larger clone lies one nucleotide away.

Synthetic TCR analog templates were spiked into each PCR so that absolute template abundance could be estimated from read counts. The immunoSEQ assay was used to amplify TCRbeta CDR3 regions from genomic DNA with bias-controlled V and J gene primers. Sequencing of rearranged TCRbeta segments was done at approximately 20X coverage. The study's processing was this. Clustering was used to correct sequencing errors, and CDR3s were annotated against IMGT to assign V, D and J genes. Out-of-frame and stop-codon sequences were excluded, and only productive TCRbeta rearrangements were used in downstream analyses. Clonality was computed as one minus Shannon entropy normalized by the log of the number of unique productive sequences. Clones differing between time points or between blood and tumor were identified by Fisher's exact test with Benjamini-Hochberg correction at adjusted p below 0.01. Held by TCRdb, this immuneACCESS table contains in-frame sequences only and omits some clones. Under half of the omission traces to an unresolved V gene where checked; the cause of the rest is unknown. V and J calls and clone size follow that table, whereas D and trimming were derived from the DNA. A total of tens of thousands of clones appear in this sample, more than 75% of them only once. The ten largest clones add up to about an eighth of the sample.

The source was PBMCs, collected around atezolizumab (anti-PD-L1) treatment. This TCR came from a man in his fifties or sixties with urothelial cancer. The chain uses TRBV29-1 and TRBJ1-5; 7 central bases correspond to TRBD1. The nucleotide sequence reads TGCAGCGTCCAGGGGGGAAGCAATCAGCCCCAGCATTTT. This yields the protein CSVQGGSNQPQHF.